This passage covers 32 T cell receptor beta chains from one sample sequenced in a study of cytomegalovirus exposure and HLA in healthy donors. The method was immunoSEQ multiplex PCR; TCRdb's version includes in-frame clones alone and lacks a portion of them. The sample carries roughly 300,000 clones, 88% recorded once. Sequencing was performed on PBMCs. These receptors were obtained from a woman younger than 35 in good health and CMV-seronegative.

The rearrangement links TRBV5-1 to TRBJ1-1, with TRBD1 as a possible D gene (6 bases). Germline CDR1 is SGHRS and CDR2 is YFSETQ. V shed 0 bases and J shed 6 bases, with 21 bases lying between them. CDR3 length: 17 amino acids. The DNA of the CDR3 is TGCGCCAGCAGCTTGGGGGGGGGCGATGACTGGGTGCCTGAAGCTTTCTTT. It translates to CASSLGGGDDWVPEAFF.

The chain is built from TRBV5-4 and TRBJ2-7; unclear D gene. Trimming took 4 bases from V and 6 from J, leaving 14 bases between them. In germline, CDR1 is SGHNT, CDR2 YYREEE (reference sequence). The CDR3 contains 13 residues. The CDR3: CASSNDPPGEQYF. In DNA, the CDR3 is TGTGCCAGCAGCAACGATCCCCCCGGCGAGCAGTACTTC.

This clone was seen only a few times. The chain links TRBV28 to TRBJ1-6, with a tentative D call TRBD1 (5 bases). V lost 5 bases, J lost 14 bases, and 10 bases lay in between. This CDR3 has 11 amino acids. The germline CDR1 and CDR2 sequences are MDHEN and SYDVKM. The CDR3 is CASSHQGSLHF. The CDR3, as DNA: TGTGCCAGCAGTCATCAGGGATCCCTCCACTTT.

V usage is TRBV5-1 and J usage is TRBJ2-1, with TRBD2 matching 11 bases. Germline V gene sequence: CDR1 SGHRS, CDR2 YFSETQ. Losses at the gene ends were 4 bases for V and 5 bases for J; bases not matched to a gene: 5. The CDR3 length is 15 residues. In DNA form, the CDR3 reads TGCGCCAGCAGCGCCGGGACTAGCGGACACAATGAGCAGTTCTTC. Encoded protein: CASSAGTSGHNEQFF.

The chain employs TRBV10-3 and TRBJ2-6; maybe TRBD1 (6 bases). V was cut by 10 bases and J by 4 bases, with 20 bases left in between. Germline V gene sequence: CDR1 ENHRY, CDR2 SYGVKD. The CDR3 is 16 amino acids. The CDR3 spells CATATTTGTGANVLTF. CDR3 bases: TGTGCCACCGCGACTACTACAGGGACCGGGGCCAACGTCCTGACTTTC.

This rearrangement joins TRBV13 to TRBJ2-7; 8 bases fit TRBD2. The J segment lost 4 bases and the V segment lost 2 bases, leaving 7 bases of the junction unmatched. This CDR3 spans 15 amino acids. Germline-derived CDR1 and CDR2 are PRHDT and FYEKMQ (reference sequence). CDR3 residues: CASSLSGSPRYEQYF. CDR3 in DNA: TGTGCCAGCAGCTTAAGCGGGAGTCCTCGGTACGAGCAGTACTTC.

CDR3 amino acids: CASIMGTSGAWGGELFF. CDR3 sequence (DNA): TGTGCCAGCATCATGGGGACTAGCGGGGCCTGGGGCGGGGAGCTGTTTTTT. V and J are TRBV28 and TRBJ2-2; 13 bases are a match to TRBD2. The V segment lost 7 bases and the J segment 7 bases; nucleotides outside the gene matches: 12. Germline V gene sequence: CDR1 MDHEN, CDR2 SYDVKM. CDR3 length: 17 amino acids.

This rearrangement joins TRBV13 to TRBJ1-5; TRBD1 agrees at 8 bases. J was trimmed by 2 bases and V by 6 bases; bases with no gene match: 6. Per germline, CDR1 PRHDT and CDR2 FYEKMQ (reference sequence). The CDR3 has 15 residues. The CDR3 loop reads CASRTPGQGNQPQHF. The CDR3 DNA sequence: TGTGCCAGCAGGACACCGGGACAGGGCAATCAGCCCCAGCATTTT.

V gene TRBV21-1 combines with J gene TRBJ2-2; the table's D call TRBD2 went unverified against the DNA. TRBV21-1 constitutes a pseudogene. The CDR3 sequence is 20 residues long. DNA of the CDR3: TGTGCCAGCAGCAAATTCACCGCTAGCGGGGGGGGGAGGCACAACGGGGAGCTGTTTTTT. Encoded protein: CASSKFTASGGGRHNGELFF.

V is TRBV6-4 and J is TRBJ2-6; 8 positions match TRBD1. The CDR3 covers 17 residues. Germline loops: CDR1 MRHNA, CDR2 SNTAGT. The trim removed 6 bases at V and 4 bases at J, leaving 11 bases unmatched. This CDR3 reads CASSDDSGGSGANVLTF. For the CDR3, the DNA is TGTGCCAGCAGCGACGACTCAGGGGGCTCCGGGGCCAACGTCCTGACTTTC.

The chain recombines TRBV6-6 with TRBJ2-1; the D is unclear. V dropped 5 bases and J dropped 4 bases, with 3 bases sitting between them. This CDR3 comprises 11 residues. Germline V lookup: CDR1 MNHNY, CDR2 SVGAGI (reference sequence). The CDR3, as DNA: TGTGCCAGCAGTCAGTACAATGAGCAGTTCTTC. Amino acid sequence: CASSQYNEQFF.

This chain connects TRBV5-1 to TRBJ1-5; D not certain. CDR3 length: 15 residues. V lost 4 bases to trimming and J lost 5 bases, with 16 bases between them. The V gene's germline CDR1 is SGHRS and CDR2 YFSETQ. CDR3 in amino acids: CASSASGIGDQPQHF. In nucleotides, the CDR3 is TGCGCCAGCAGCGCTAGCGGTATTGGGGATCAGCCCCAGCATTTT.

V usage is TRBV18 and J usage is TRBJ1-2, with 8 bases lining up with TRBD1. V lost 4 bases to trimming and J lost 8 bases; unmatched junction nucleotides: 9. The CDR3 spans 14 residues. CDR1 KGHSH and CDR2 LQKENI come from the germline V gene. The CDR3 spells CASSRESGGSGYTF. CDR3 bases: TGTGCCAGCTCACGGGAATCAGGGGGCTCGGGCTACACCTTC.

The chain uses TRBV6-6 and TRBJ2-7, with 11 bases fitting TRBD2. The V gene end was trimmed by 9 bases and the J gene end by 3 bases; junction bases not matched to a gene: 10. CDR1 and CDR2 (germline): MNHNY, SVGAGI (reference sequence). This CDR3 region has 15 residues. The chain's CDR3 is CARRTKLAGVYEQYF. CDR3 nucleotide sequence: TGTGCCAGAAGAACTAAACTAGCGGGAGTCTACGAGCAGTACTTC.

This chain uses TRBV29-1 with TRBJ1-1; D gene unclear. The V end lost 7 bases, the J end lost 4 bases, and 16 bases lay between the germline ends. This CDR3 spans 13 amino acids. Germline V gives CDR1 SQVTM, CDR2 ANQGSEA. The DNA of the CDR3 is TGCAGCGCCGAATCCCACTCGGTCACTGAAGCTTTCTTT. Protein: CSAESHSVTEAFF.

V and J are TRBV27 and TRBJ2-1, with 10 nucleotides matching TRBD2. Trimming at V came to 5 bases and at J to 8 bases, leaving 9 bases not matched to a gene. The CDR3 length is 15 residues. Looked up from germline, CDR1 is MNHEY and CDR2 is SMNVEV (reference sequence). CDR3 coding DNA: TGTGCCAGCAGTCCGCGGACTAGCGGTAGGGATGAGCAGTTCTTC. It specifies CASSPRTSGRDEQFF.

CDR3 in amino acids: CASSNIAGKSYEQYF. The CDR3 coding sequence is TGCGCCAGCAGCAACATAGCGGGAAAATCCTACGAGCAGTACTTC. The rearrangement joins TRBV4-1 to TRBJ2-7, with 8 bases aligning to TRBD2. J lost 1 base, V lost 5 bases, and 7 bases had no gene match. Per the germline V gene, CDR1 is MGHRA and CDR2 is YSYEKL. The CDR3 has 15 amino acids.

In the case of this clone: An end of the junction does not agree with germline; a read error may underlie this. J is TRBJ2-7 and V is TRBV15; 7 bases map to TRBD1. Germline V gene lookup returns CDR1 LNHNV and CDR2 YYDKDF (reference sequence). The CDR3 is 13 amino acids. The CDR3 here is CATSRDPGDSRFF. The CDR3 bases are TGTGCCACCAGCAGAGACCCTGGGGACAGTAGGTTTTTC.

The chain uses TRBV28 and TRBJ2-5, with 8 bases aligning to TRBD2. The V gene's germline CDR1 is MDHEN and CDR2 SYDVKM. J lost 3 bases, V lost 2 bases, and 23 bases had no gene match. CDR3 length: 21 amino acids. The CDR3 spells CASSLSPSRTARTSLKETQYF. CDR3 bases: TGTGCCAGCAGTTTAAGCCCTAGCCGGACAGCTAGGACTAGCCTGAAAGAGACCCAGTACTTC.

This clone is a singleton in its sample. This rearrangement joins TRBV15 to TRBJ1-5; 9 bases fit TRBD1. CDR3 length: 14 amino acids. Germline V gene lookup returns CDR1 LNHNV and CDR2 YYDKDF (reference sequence). The V segment lost 5 bases and the J segment 5 bases; nucleotides outside the gene matches: 4. CDR3 region: CATSVDRGYQPQHF. CDR3 in DNA: TGTGCCACCAGCGTGGACAGGGGATATCAGCCCCAGCATTTT.

The chain carries TRBV7-3 and TRBJ2-1; TRBD2 aligns across 13 bases. V lost 4 bases, J lost 7 bases, and 10 bases stayed unmatched. Germline values: CDR1 SGHTA, CDR2 FQGTGA. The CDR3 is 17 amino acids. The CDR3: CASSSQRGTSGINEQFF. The CDR3 DNA reads as TGTGCCAGCAGCTCACAACGTGGGACTAGCGGGATTAATGAGCAGTTCTTC.

The chain joins TRBV4-1 to TRBJ1-5; 7 bases map to TRBD1. The germline V gene encodes CDR1 MGHRA and CDR2 YSYEKL. Trimming removed 0 bases from V and 0 bases from J; junction bases left unmatched: 8. The CDR3 spans 18 residues. CDR3 bases: TGCGCCAGCAGCCAAGATTCCGGGACAGCTTATAGCAATCAGCCCCAGCATTTT. This translates into CASSQDSGTAYSNQPQHF.

The CDR3 spells CASSQEGQGRQPQHF. CDR3 DNA: TGCGCCAGCAGCCAAGAGGGACAGGGGAGGCAGCCCCAGCATTTT. The chain couples TRBV4-1 to TRBJ1-5; 10 positions agree with TRBD1. After removal of 0 bases from V and 7 bases from J, the junction contained 3 bases not matched to a gene. The germline gives CDR1 MGHRA, CDR2 YSYEKL. The length of the CDR3 is 15 residues.

As concerns this clone: Other nucleotide sequences in the sample specify the same CDR3. The chain links TRBV6-1 to TRBJ1-5; no clear D gene. Germline CDR1 is MNHNS and CDR2 is SASEGT. V shed 1 base and J shed 2 bases, with 6 bases lying between them. This CDR3 contains 14 residues. DNA for the CDR3: TGTGCCAGCAGTGAAGGCGGGCGCAATCAGCCCCAGCATTTT. The encoded protein is CASSEGGRNQPQHF.

V usage is TRBV4-1 and J usage is TRBJ2-3, with a possible D match to TRBD2 (6 bases). The V end lost 5 bases, the J end lost 4 bases, and 19 bases lay between the germline ends. From germline, CDR1 is MGHRA and CDR2 YSYEKL. The CDR3 length is 16 residues. In DNA, the CDR3 is TGCGCCAGCAGCACACGACTAGTGGTGGAAGCAGATACGCAGTATTTT. As protein: CASSTRLVVEADTQYF.

CDR3 amino acids: CASGGQINEKLFF. In nucleotides, the CDR3 is TGTGCCAGCGGTGGCCAGATTAATGAAAAACTGTTTTTT. V is TRBV6-5 and J is TRBJ1-4; D ambiguous. This CDR3 region has 13 residues. The V end was cut by 8 bases, the J end by 4 bases, with 11 bases between. CDR1 and CDR2 (germline): MNHEY, SVGAGI.

This clone was detected only once. The V gene is TRBV4-2, the J gene TRBJ1-1; no firm D call. CDR3 length equals 16 residues. Germline CDR1 reads LGHNA; CDR2 reads YNFKEQ. Trimming removed 0 bases at V and 6 bases at J, with 17 bases between. For the CDR3, the DNA is TGTGCCAGCAGCCAAGATTGGGTCACCCCGGAGGCTGAAGCTTTCTTT. It is translated as CASSQDWVTPEAEAFF.

The chain recombines TRBV5-1 with TRBJ2-7, with a possible D match to TRBD1 (6 bases). The CDR3 length is 15 residues. Trimming stripped 0 bases from V and 9 bases from J, with 19 bases between. Germline V CDR1 and CDR2: SGHRS, YFSETQ. The CDR3 nucleotides are TGCGCCAGCAGCTTGGCCGTCGGGAACAGGGTTGTGCAGTACTTC. Amino acid sequence: CASSLAVGNRVVQYF.

This clone was recorded once. The J gene is TRBJ2-1, the V gene TRBV7-2; TRBD1 aligns across 11 bases. The CDR3 has 15 amino acids. V gave up 7 bases and J gave up 7 bases; unmatched junction bases: 9. Germline lookup yields CDR1 SGHTA and CDR2 FQGNSA. CDR3 residues: CASNSRDRGENEQFF. The DNA of the CDR3 is TGTGCCAGCAACAGCCGGGACAGGGGGGAGAATGAGCAGTTCTTC.

The chain combines TRBV2 with TRBJ2-1; D perhaps matches TRBD1 (6 bases). From germline, CDR1 is SNHLY and CDR2 FYNNEI. The CDR3 runs 13 residues. Between the trimmed V and J ends, which lost 6 bases and 8 bases, there was a span of 14 bases. The CDR3 region is CASRPGAGDEQFF. CDR3 coding DNA: TGTGCCAGCAGACCGGGTGCAGGGGATGAGCAGTTCTTC.

This chain connects TRBV11-2 to TRBJ2-7, with D possibly TRBD1 on 5 matching bases. Per the germline V gene, CDR1 is SGHAT and CDR2 is FQNNGV. The CDR3 has 14 amino acids. Trimming stripped 4 bases from V and 3 bases from J, with 13 bases between. The CDR3 loop reads CASSSKTVVYEQYF. The CDR3 DNA reads TGTGCCAGCAGCTCCAAGACAGTAGTCTACGAGCAGTACTTC.

The chain links TRBV5-1 to TRBJ2-5; D perhaps matches TRBD2 (5 bases). Trimming took off 0 bases at V and 3 bases at J, with 6 bases between the two ends. This CDR3 is 13 amino acids long. In germline, CDR1 is SGHRS, CDR2 YFSETQ. CDR3 nucleotide sequence: TGCGCCAGCAGCTTGGTCGGGGAAGAGACCCAGTACTTC. The encoded protein is CASSLVGEETQYF.